This T cell receptor beta chain was identified in a study of blood T cell repertoires in COVID-19. Study-level background: Researchers got acute and convalescent COVID-19 samples from the United States, Italy and Spain. From T cells, B-cell-depleted T cells, or PBMCs came the material, which was cDNA or gDNA.

Original processing notes: How many nucleated cells were present was estimated from reference gene primer amplification. Assay: immunoSEQ multiplex PCR; the TCRdb copy retains only in-frame clones and omits some. Clone size and V and J calls were adopted from that table, with D and trimming inferred from the DNA. Of about 160,000 clones detected, approximately 82% appear once; the ten largest clones hold over 20%. With 3 bases removed from V and 6 bases from J, the gap between germline ends came to 9 bases. The germline gives CDR1 SGHRS, CDR2 YFSETQ. This CDR3 is built from 12 residues. The V and J genes are TRBV5-1 and TRBJ1-2, with a weak D call TRBD1 (5 bases). Sequenced sample: peripheral blood. The receptor comes from a woman of 80 years or more with acute or convalescent COVID-19. As DNA, the CDR3 is TGCGCCAGCAGCTCTTCAGGGAATGGCTACACCTTC. Translation: CASSSSGNGYTF.